These 20 T cell receptor beta chains originate from one sample sequenced in a study of beta chain features in type 1 diabetes. Findings of the study overall: Type 1 diabetes patients showed a moderate but significant shortening of TCRB CDR3s in all four CD4+ subsets.

Their cognate antigens are unknown. Expressed TCRB transcripts got sequenced, as all isolated RNA was reverse transcribed. The data were produced by immunoSEQ multiplex PCR, yet TCRdb's version contains in-frame clones alone and is incomplete. The sample records about 180,000 clones, approximately 7.8% being singletons. The sample was central memory CD4+ T cells from blood. Receptors originate from a middle-aged woman with type 1 diabetes.

The chain links TRBV6-5 to TRBJ2-5, with D uncertain. The CDR3 is 13 amino acids. Trimming cost V 4 bases and J 2 bases, with 8 bases left between them. The germline V gene has CDR1 MNHEY and CDR2 SVGAGI. Here the CDR3 DNA reads TGTGCCAGCAGTTCCCGAGTACAAGAGACCCAGTACTTC. This gives the protein CASSSRVQETQYF.

The CDR3 is CASSLGGDSQDEQYF. For the CDR3, the DNA is TGTGCCAGCAGCTTAGGTGGGGACAGTCAGGATGAGCAGTACTTC. The V and J genes are TRBV7-9 and TRBJ2-7; TRBD1 matches at 7 bases. Trimming took 1 base from V and 7 from J; bases not matched to a gene: 10. The CDR3 contains 15 residues. Germline V gene sequence: CDR1 SEHNR, CDR2 FQNEAQ (reference sequence).

In this sample, this clone turned up a few times. This chain links TRBV28 with TRBJ1-2, with 10 bases lining up with TRBD1. The CDR3 length is 14 residues. Germline loops: CDR1 MDHEN, CDR2 SYDVKM. The V and J ends lost 5 bases and 3 bases, in that order; junction bases with no gene match: 3. The CDR3: CASSAGTGDYGYTF. CDR3 nucleotide sequence: TGTGCCAGCAGTGCCGGGACAGGGGACTATGGCTACACCTTC.

The chain combines TRBV7-2 with TRBJ1-2; 7 bases are shared with TRBD1. Germline V gene data show CDR1 as SGHTA and CDR2 as FQGNSA. The CDR3 consists of 14 residues. J lost 4 bases, V lost 4 bases, and 6 bases had no gene match. This chain's CDR3 is CASSYDRVRYGYTF. CDR3 DNA: TGTGCCAGCAGCTACGACAGGGTTCGCTATGGCTACACCTTC.

The chain combines TRBV7-9 with TRBJ1-1, with unresolved D. The CDR3 is 13 amino acids. The V and J ends lost 2 bases and 5 bases respectively, with 9 bases between them. In germline, CDR1 is SEHNR, CDR2 FQNEAQ (reference sequence). CDR3 sequence: CASSLYQVTEAFF. DNA of the CDR3: TGTGCCAGCAGCTTATATCAGGTGACTGAAGCTTTCTTT.

The sample holds a few counts of this clone. Other nucleotide sequences in the sample specify the same CDR3. The CDR3 here is CASSFGQGGNQPQHF. The CDR3 bases are TGTGCCAGCAGCTTCGGACAGGGAGGGAATCAGCCCCAGCATTTT. V is TRBV7-2 and J is TRBJ1-5; the match to TRBD1 covers 8 bases. This CDR3 is 15 amino acids long. Trimming took 3 bases from V and 4 from J; bases not matched to a gene: 5. Germline lookup yields CDR1 SGHTA and CDR2 FQGNSA.

The chain has TRBV4-1 and TRBJ1-6; D gene uncertain. Germline CDR1 MGHRA, CDR2 YSYEKL. The CDR3 length is 15 residues. Trimming took 1 base from V and 10 from J, leaving 14 bases between them. The CDR3 nucleotides read TGCGCCAGCAGCCAAGGGAGGTTATTTCGATCACCCCTCCACTTT. Translated: CASSQGRLFRSPLHF.

This chain uses TRBV5-1 with TRBJ2-1, with TRBD2 matching over 10 bases. J was trimmed by 9 bases and V by 4 bases; bases with no gene match: 16. Germline-derived CDR1 and CDR2 are SGHRS and YFSETQ. This CDR3 is 17 amino acids long. The CDR3 nucleotides read TGCGCCAGCAGCCAATCTAGCGGGAGCTCGGTTGGTGGTGAGCAGTTCTTC. Amino acid sequence: CASSQSSGSSVGGEQFF. The full variable domain, with the rest looked up from reference TRBV5-1 and TRBJ2-1, is KAGVTQTPRYLIKTRGQQVTLSCSPISGHRSVSWYQQTPGQGLQFLFEYFSETQRNKGNFPGRFSGRQFSNSRSEMNVSTLELGDSALYLCASSQSSGSSVGGEQFFGPGTRLTVL.

The chain is built from TRBV19 and TRBJ2-1, with 7 bases aligning to TRBD1. The V gene's germline CDR1 is LNHDA and CDR2 SQIVND (reference sequence). The V gene end was trimmed by 5 bases and the J gene end by 2 bases; junction bases not matched to a gene: 3. The CDR3 sequence is 14 residues long. CDR3 nucleotides: TGTGCCAGTAGTCAAGGACAGGCCTACAATGAGCAGTTCTTC. This codes for CASSQGQAYNEQFF.

This clone has more than one count but fewer than ten. The CDR3 protein is CASSPGQNSNQPQHF. DNA for the CDR3: TGTGCCAGCAGCCCTGGACAGAATAGCAATCAGCCCCAGCATTTT. The rearrangement uses TRBV7-9 and TRBJ1-5, with TRBD1 as a possible D gene (6 bases). V was pared by 5 bases and J by 0 bases, with 11 bases between. The length of the CDR3 is 15 residues. Germline CDR1 reads SEHNR; CDR2 reads FQNEAQ (reference sequence).

This chain uses TRBV27 with TRBJ2-6, with 8 bases aligning to TRBD1. The CDR3 spans 16 residues. V shed 3 bases, J shed 3 bases, and the junction held 4 bases outside the gene matches. The V gene's germline CDR1 is MNHEY and CDR2 SMNVEV (reference sequence). CDR3 sequence: CASSLAGGFGANVLTF. The CDR3 DNA sequence: TGTGCCAGCAGTTTGGCAGGGGGCTTTGGGGCCAACGTCCTGACTTTC.

V is TRBV28 and J is TRBJ2-4, with TRBD2 as a possible D gene (6 bases). Between the trimmed V and J ends, which lost 6 bases and 6 bases, there was a span of 12 bases. This CDR3 has 13 residues. The V gene's germline CDR1 is MDHEN and CDR2 SYDVKM. CDR3 bases: TGTGCCAGCAGCTCTGGGCGGGGAAACATTCAGTACTTC. This translates into CASSSGRGNIQYF.

This clone was detected a few times. J is TRBJ1-2 and V is TRBV28, with TRBD1 matching over 7 bases. The germline V gene encodes CDR1 MDHEN and CDR2 SYDVKM. The CDR3 extends over 17 amino acids. Unmatched junction bases numbered 12, after V lost 3 bases and J lost 2 bases. CDR3 in amino acids: CASSFGQTGLKNYGYTF. For the CDR3, the DNA is TGTGCCAGCAGTTTCGGCCAGACAGGGTTGAAGAACTATGGCTACACCTTC.

The table lists this clone with a few counts. This chain connects TRBV28 to TRBJ2-2; D gene unclear. The V end lost 2 bases, the J end lost 5 bases, and 6 bases lay between the germline ends. The CDR3 loop spans 13 amino acids. CDR1 and CDR2 (germline): MDHEN, SYDVKM. This CDR3 is CASSLVQTGELFF. In nucleotides, the CDR3 is TGTGCCAGCAGTTTAGTACAGACCGGGGAGCTGTTTTTT.

V is TRBV5-6 and J is TRBJ2-7, with D possibly TRBD2 on 6 matching bases. CDR3 length equals 15 residues. V dropped 3 bases and J dropped 0 bases, with 13 bases sitting between them. CDR1 is SGHDT, CDR2 YYEEEE, per germline. In nucleotides, the CDR3 is TGTGCCAGCAGCTCGAGCGGGTTACTCTCCTACGAGCAGTACTTC. Amino acid sequence: CASSSSGLLSYEQYF.

This clone was counted between two and nine times. The V call is TRBV4-3, the J call TRBJ2-1, with 11 bases fitting TRBD2. V dropped 5 bases and J dropped 5; count of bases not matched to a gene: 5. The CDR3 is 15 residues long. Germline V gene lookup returns CDR1 LGHNA and CDR2 YSLEER. In nucleotides, the CDR3 is TGCGCCAGCAGCAAGACTAGCGGGAATGACAATGAGCAGTTCTTC. Translation gives CASSKTSGNDNEQFF.

This chain links TRBV7-3 with TRBJ2-1; 9 bases fit TRBD2. V dropped 4 bases and J dropped 4; count of bases not matched to a gene: 5. The CDR3 has 15 amino acids. Germline values: CDR1 SGHTA, CDR2 FQGTGA. As DNA, the CDR3 is TGTGCCAGCAGCTCCTTAGCGGGAGTTTACAATGAGCAGTTCTTC. As protein: CASSSLAGVYNEQFF.

In its sample, this clone was seen a few times. The chain links TRBV7-6 to TRBJ2-1; possible D gene TRBD2, 6 bases. CDR3 size: 14 residues. Looked up from germline, CDR1 is SGHVS and CDR2 is FNYEAQ. Deletions cut 5 bases from V and 8 bases from J, with 16 bases between. This CDR3 reads CASSRDSRSDEQFF. Here the CDR3 DNA reads TGTGCCAGCAGCCGGGACTCGAGATCCGATGAGCAGTTCTTC.

The chain joins TRBV6-6 to TRBJ2-7; TRBD2 aligns across 7 bases. Trimming at V came to 4 bases and at J to 5 bases, leaving 11 bases not matched to a gene. The germline V gene encodes CDR1 MNHNY and CDR2 SVGAGI (reference sequence). The CDR3 is made up of 15 amino acids. CDR3 loop: CASSSQAGKKNEQYF. The DNA for the CDR3 is TGTGCCAGCAGTTCTCAAGCGGGAAAGAAGAACGAGCAGTACTTC.

The CDR3 sequence is CASSLTGNEQFF. CDR3 bases: TGTGCCAGCAGCCTAACGGGGAATGAGCAGTTCTTC. The V and J genes are TRBV6-5 and TRBJ2-1; TRBD2 might be the D (5 bases). CDR1 and CDR2 from the germline V gene are MNHEY and SVGAGI. The V and J ends lost 6 bases and 7 bases respectively, with 10 bases between them. The CDR3 spans 12 residues.